In this sample, the clone carrying this TCR beta chain turned up a few times. TCRdb independently ran MiXCR on the 5' RACE reads; one entry per CDR3 protein. Found here are some 410,000 distinct CDR3 sequences, under 25% of them singletons; the top ten hold 13%. This entry belongs to a study of T-cell memory formation after mild COVID-19. The CDR3 spans 15 residues. The V end was cut by 2 bases, the J end by 2 bases, with 12 bases between. The chain is built from TRBV12-3 or TRBV12-4 and TRBJ2-5; D is possibly TRBD1 or TRBD2 (5 bases each). The sequence came from an adult woman who had mild COVID-19 (a few samples of this study predate the infection). Cell type and time point are not known. Source material: PBMCs or a T cell subset sorted from them (not recorded which). The CDR3 sequence: CASSLSRDHQETQYF. The CDR3, as DNA: TGTGCCAGCAGTTTATCCAGGGACCATCAAGAGACCCAGTACTTC.